Included here is one TCR beta chain sequence, with context. Its specificity is not known. This entry belongs to a study of T cell responses to AZD1222 COVID-19 vaccine. Study conclusions and caveats: White British ancestry dominated among donors, who included more females, and clonal diversity was possibly underestimated. When two AZD1222 doses had been given, Spike-specific TCR breadth and depth rose. Only after the peak T cell response were repertoires sampled.

Method: immunoSEQ multiplex PCR; TCRdb's copy keeps in-frame clones and lacks some. Seen here are 65,000 or so clones, around 84% observed once, and the top ten hold approximately 9.8%. The CDR3 consists of 16 residues. Germline values: CDR1 SGHDT, CDR2 YYEEEE. V lost 4 bases and J lost 0; bases outside the gene matches: 7. This clonotype was obtained from an adult in good health. This rearrangement joins TRBV5-6 to TRBJ1-3, with 7 positions matching TRBD1. Sequenced material: peripheral blood, taken on day 0 of AZD1222 vaccination. CDR3 DNA sequence: TGTGCCAGCAGCCGAATGGGACAGCTCTCTGGAAACACCATATATTTT. Its protein product is CASSRMGQLSGNTIYF.